Presented here are 30 T cell receptor beta chains from one specimen sequenced in a study of cytomegalovirus exposure and HLA in healthy donors. Use of 60 Vbeta and 13 Jbeta primers characterized the PCR. Sequenced by immunoSEQ multiplex PCR; TCRdb stores in-frame clones only, minus some. Among fewer than 350,000 clones listed, roughly 90% were seen once. The sequencing sample was made of PBMCs. The source is a woman aged 18-35 years in good health and CMV-seronegative.

DNA for the CDR3: TGTGCCAGCAGCCCCGAACTAGGACTAGCGGGGCGCGGTGAGCAGTTCTTC. It is translated as CASSPELGLAGRGEQFF. The chain has TRBV7-6 and TRBJ2-1; 12 positions agree with TRBD2. The germline V gene has CDR1 SGHVS and CDR2 FNYEAQ. The trim removed 5 bases at V and 9 bases at J, leaving 14 bases unmatched. The CDR3 consists of 17 residues.

As to this clone: One junction end does not reproduce the germline sequence, and a read error may be involved. V is TRBV9 and J is TRBJ1-1; 8 bases line up with TRBD1. The V gene's germline CDR1 is SGDLS and CDR2 YYNGEE. CDR3 length: 14 residues. CDR3 protein: CTSSVGTGLAEAFF. The CDR3 nucleotides are TGTACCAGCAGCGTAGGGACAGGTCTCGCTGAAGCTTTCTTT.

CDR3 bases: TGTGCCAGCAGCGCCTCCCTCGACAGCCCGCTAGGAAACACCATATATTTT. Translated: CASSASLDSPLGNTIYF. V and J are TRBV9 and TRBJ1-3; tentatively, D is TRBD1 (5 bases). This CDR3 spans 17 amino acids. V was pared by 3 bases and J by 4 bases, with 20 bases between. CDR1 and CDR2 from the germline V gene are SGDLS and YYNGEE.

The J gene is TRBJ2-2, the V gene TRBV2; 9 bases align to TRBD2. V dropped 4 bases and J dropped 1; count of bases not matched to a gene: 10. CDR1 and CDR2 (germline): SNHLY, FYNNEI. The CDR3 has 18 residues. The CDR3 DNA follows: TGTGCCAGCAGTGGAGGGACTGCGGGGGGGCGGAACACCGGGGAGCTGTTTTTT. Amino acid sequence: CASSGGTAGGRNTGELFF.

About this clone: Germline and junction disagree at one end, which may indicate a read error. The V call is TRBV6-5, the J call TRBJ2-5, with 7 bases identical to TRBD2. The CDR3 consists of 14 residues. Germline-derived CDR1 and CDR2 are MNHEY and SVGAGI. DNA of the CDR3: TGTGCCAGCAGTTACTCAAGCGGGGAAACCCCAATCGACTTC. Encoded protein: CASSYSSGETPIDF.

The chain carries TRBV9 and TRBJ2-6; tentative D call: TRBD1 (6 bases). V was trimmed by 8 bases and J by 0 bases, leaving 12 bases between them. This CDR3 contains 15 residues. Germline V gives CDR1 SGDLS, CDR2 YYNGEE. The CDR3 loop is CASTRGGSGANVLTF. The DNA for the CDR3 is TGTGCCAGTACAAGAGGGGGCTCTGGGGCCAACGTCCTGACTTTC.

The gene calls are TRBV2 and TRBJ2-1; 7 nucleotides line up with TRBD2. Germline trimming cut 7 bases from V and 13 bases from J; bases unmatched to any gene: 4. There are 10 residues in the CDR3. Germline V gene lookup returns CDR1 SNHLY and CDR2 FYNNEI. CDR3 nucleotides: TGTGCCAGCAAGGGAGGGTTCCAGTTCTTC. It is translated as CASKGGFQFF.

The chain employs TRBV5-1 and TRBJ1-1; a weak D match, TRBD1 (5 bases). V was shortened by 4 bases and J by 1 base, with 17 bases between the two germline ends. The V gene's germline CDR1 is SGHRS and CDR2 YFSETQ. CDR3 size: 16 residues. CDR3 in amino acids: CASSALERRGNTEAFF. The CDR3 DNA is TGCGCCAGCAGCGCCCTAGAACGGAGGGGGAACACTGAAGCTTTCTTT.

The chain uses TRBV6-1 and TRBJ1-1; D remains ambiguous. V shed 6 bases and J shed 1 base, with 12 bases lying between them. Germline V gene data show CDR1 as MNHNS and CDR2 as SASEGT. The CDR3 is 14 amino acids. Here the CDR3 DNA reads TGTGCCAGCAGCGTCGCCGGGGAGAACACTGAAGCTTTCTTT. Protein product: CASSVAGENTEAFF.

This clone has a single count. The V call is TRBV19, the J call TRBJ2-5; TRBD1 agrees at 8 bases. Germline V lookup: CDR1 LNHDA, CDR2 SQIVND (reference sequence). The ends lost 6 bases at V and 4 bases at J; junction bases unmatched: 7. This CDR3 is 14 amino acids long. The CDR3 DNA follows: TGTGCCAGTAGGGTCCAGGGGGCGTCAGAGACCCAGTACTTC. Encoded protein: CASRVQGASETQYF.

This chain joins TRBV5-1 and TRBJ1-2, with a weak D call TRBD1 (5 bases). The CDR3 sequence is 13 residues long. V lost 4 bases to trimming and J lost 4 bases, with 11 bases between them. Germline CDR1 is SGHRS and CDR2 is YFSETQ. Here the CDR3 DNA reads TGCGCCAGCAGCCCCGACAGTACCTATGGCTACACCTTC. Encoded protein: CASSPDSTYGYTF.

The rearrangement uses TRBV15 and TRBJ2-2; D may be TRBD1 (6 bases). The CDR3 runs to 15 residues. Per the germline V gene, CDR1 is LNHNV and CDR2 is YYDKDF (reference sequence). The V end was cut by 6 bases, the J end by 0 bases, with 11 bases between. The CDR3, as DNA: TGTGCCACCAGAGAGGGGGTTTCGAACACCGGGGAGCTGTTTTTT. Residues: CATREGVSNTGELFF.

The chain recombines TRBV5-6 with TRBJ2-1; 15 positions agree with TRBD2. The CDR3 extends over 15 amino acids. From germline, CDR1 is SGHDT and CDR2 YYEEEE. Germline trimming cut 9 bases from V and 6 bases from J; bases unmatched to any gene: 7. CDR3 sequence reads: CATGLAGGQGNEQFF. In nucleotides, the CDR3 is TGTGCCACCGGACTAGCGGGGGGGCAAGGCAATGAGCAGTTCTTC.

The gene calls are TRBV11-3 and TRBJ2-3; D possibly corresponds to TRBD2 (5 bases). CDR3 length equals 12 residues. Germline V CDR1 and CDR2: SGHNT, YENEEA. Trimming removed 5 bases from V and 2 bases from J, with 5 bases in between. CDR3 amino acids: CASSRDTDTQYF. In DNA form, the CDR3 reads TGTGCCAGCAGCCGGGACACAGATACGCAGTATTTT.

The genes are TRBV18 and TRBJ2-7, with a tentative D call TRBD1 (5 bases). CDR1 is KGHSH and CDR2 is LQKENI in the germline V gene. The CDR3 totals 16 residues. V gave up 2 bases and J gave up 4 bases, with 18 bases separating them. CDR3 DNA sequence: TGTGCCAGCTCACCATCCTTGGGCAGGGCGCGATACGAGCAGTACTTC. Residues: CASSPSLGRARYEQYF.

This chain links TRBV7-9 with TRBJ1-4; no clear D gene. Germline values: CDR1 SEHNR, CDR2 FQNEAQ (reference sequence). V lost 8 bases and J lost 8, with 15 bases in between. The CDR3 consists of 13 residues. The CDR3 DNA follows: TGTGCCAGCGGGCCGAAGGTTGGAGAAAAACTGTTTTTT. Translating it yields CASGPKVGEKLFF.

The J gene is TRBJ1-2, the V gene TRBV19; TRBD1 matches 9 bases. Per germline, CDR1 LNHDA and CDR2 SQIVND (reference sequence). The CDR3 covers 14 residues. Trimming cost V 5 bases and J 4 bases; bases outside gene matches: 5. CDR3 sequence reads: CASSWDRAGYGYTF. The CDR3 bases are TGTGCCAGTAGTTGGGACAGGGCGGGCTATGGCTACACCTTC. Filled out from reference TRBV19 and TRBJ1-2, the complete variable domain reads DGGITQSPKYLFRKEGQNVTLSCEQNLNHDAMYWYRQDPGQGLRLIYYSQIVNDFQKGDIAEGYSVSREKKESFPLTVTSAQKNPTAFYLCASSWDRAGYGYTFGSGTRLTVV.

The chain has TRBV9 and TRBJ2-7; 8 nucleotides line up with TRBD2. Germline values: CDR1 SGDLS, CDR2 YYNGEE. V dropped 0 bases and J dropped 4; count of bases not matched to a gene: 6. The CDR3 is 15 residues long. CDR3 bases: TGTGCCAGCAGCGTAGAGAATAGCGGGGAATACGAGCAGTACTTC. Translated, it gives CASSVENSGEYEQYF.

CDR3 region: CASSLAGSGANEQYF. CDR3 sequence (DNA): TGCGCCAGCAGCTTGGCTGGTAGCGGGGCCAACGAGCAGTACTTC. V usage is TRBV5-1 and J usage is TRBJ2-7, with TRBD2 matching 8 bases. The CDR3 spans 15 residues. Germline CDR1 SGHRS, CDR2 YFSETQ. The V and J ends lost 0 bases and 5 bases, in that order; junction bases with no gene match: 7.

The V call is TRBV7-3, the J call TRBJ2-3; 8 positions agree with TRBD2. Losses at the gene ends were 1 base for V and 1 base for J; bases not matched to a gene: 13. The CDR3 extends over 19 amino acids. Germline V gene lookup returns CDR1 SGHTA and CDR2 FQGTGA. The CDR3 spells CASSLNVGVGGARTDTQYF. DNA for the CDR3: TGTGCCAGCAGCTTAAATGTGGGGGTCGGGGGGGCCCGCACAGATACGCAGTATTTT.

In this sample, this clone turned up once. The rearrangement uses TRBV5-6 and TRBJ2-7; D uncertain. The CDR3 has 15 amino acids. Trimming removed 0 bases at V and 3 bases at J, with 13 bases between. Germline assignment: CDR1 SGHDT and CDR2 YYEEEE. The CDR3 bases are TGTGCCAGCAGCTTGGACAGTTATGGTTACTACGAGCAGTACTTC. It yields the protein CASSLDSYGYYEQYF.

This clone has a single count. The V and J genes are TRBV5-1 and TRBJ2-1; 8 bases agree with TRBD2. Germline loops: CDR1 SGHRS, CDR2 YFSETQ. V lost 0 bases to trimming and J lost 7 bases; unmatched junction nucleotides: 9. This CDR3 region has 16 residues. CDR3 loop: CASSLGLGGGQNEQFF. In DNA, the CDR3 is TGCGCCAGCAGCTTGGGTCTTGGCGGGGGGCAAAATGAGCAGTTCTTC.

The rearrangement uses TRBV19 and TRBJ1-6; 7 bases agree with TRBD1. This CDR3 has 15 amino acids. Germline CDR1 reads LNHDA; CDR2 reads SQIVND (reference sequence). With V trimmed by 10 bases and J by 7 bases, 13 bases remained unmatched. The CDR3 spells CATQEGAVLNSPLHF. Here the CDR3 DNA reads TGTGCCACACAAGAGGGGGCCGTATTAAATTCACCCCTCCACTTT.

The chain carries TRBV18 and TRBJ2-7; TRBD1 might be the D (6 bases). Germline CDR1 and CDR2: KGHSH and LQKENI. V shed 0 bases and J shed 6 bases, with 18 bases lying between them. The CDR3 is made up of 16 amino acids. The CDR3 is CASSPPATGHLGEQYF. CDR3 nucleotide sequence: TGTGCCAGCTCACCACCCGCTACAGGGCATCTGGGCGAGCAGTACTTC.

The V gene is TRBV21-1, the J gene TRBJ2-7; TRBD1 is taken as the D call from the table, unchecked against the DNA. TRBV21-1 is annotated as a pseudogene. This CDR3 region has 16 residues. This chain's CDR3 is CASILLTVPSSYEQYF. In DNA form, the CDR3 reads TGTGCCAGCATCCTACTGACAGTTCCTAGCTCCTACGAGCAGTACTTC.

J is TRBJ1-5 and V is TRBV6-1; perhaps TRBD1 as D (5 bases). Germline-derived CDR1 and CDR2 are MNHNS and SASEGT. This CDR3 is 15 amino acids long. V lost 5 bases and J 7 bases, leaving 18 bases between the germline ends. The CDR3 sequence is CASSFTTELPQPQHF. CDR3 coding DNA: TGTGCCAGCAGTTTTACGACAGAGCTCCCACAGCCCCAGCATTTT.

This chain connects TRBV27 to TRBJ1-1; 9 bases agree with TRBD1. CDR1 is MNHEY and CDR2 is SMNVEV in the germline V gene (reference sequence). This CDR3 contains 15 residues. V shed 5 bases and J 3 bases; nucleotides not matched to a gene: 7. The CDR3 loop reads CASSPDRGADTEAFF. CDR3 coding DNA: TGTGCCAGCAGTCCGGACAGGGGCGCGGACACTGAAGCTTTCTTT.

V gene TRBV29-1 combines with J gene TRBJ1-3, with unresolved D. In germline, CDR1 is SQVTM, CDR2 ANQGSEA. There are 10 residues in the CDR3. V was shortened by 7 bases and J by 3 bases, with 4 bases between the two germline ends. Here the CDR3 DNA reads TGCAGCGCTCTTGGAAACACCATATATTTT. As protein: CSALGNTIYF. Supplemented by reference TRBV29-1 and TRBJ1-3, the full variable domain reads SAVISQKPSRDICQRGTSLTIQCQVDSQVTMMFWYRQQPGQSLTLIATANQGSEATYESGFVIDKFPISRPNLTFSTLTVSNMSPEDSSIYLCSALGNTIYFGEGSWLTVV.

The chain has TRBV27 and TRBJ2-7; the match to TRBD1 covers 11 bases. Germline CDR1 reads MNHEY; CDR2 reads SMNVEV (reference sequence). The CDR3 length is 17 residues. With 6 bases clipped from V and 4 bases from J, the junction kept 14 bases outside the gene matches. CDR3 residues: CASRGLAGQGAMYEQYF. The DNA for the CDR3 is TGTGCCAGCAGAGGTCTGGCTGGACAGGGGGCTATGTACGAGCAGTACTTC.

The chain has TRBV30 and TRBJ2-1; D ambiguous. Trimming stripped 0 bases from V and 4 bases from J, with 16 bases between. The V gene's germline CDR1 is GTSNPN and CDR2 SVGIG (reference sequence). The CDR3 has 16 amino acids. The chain's CDR3 is CAWSVPSYRSYNEQFF. In DNA form, the CDR3 reads TGTGCCTGGAGTGTTCCCAGTTACAGATCGTACAATGAGCAGTTCTTC.